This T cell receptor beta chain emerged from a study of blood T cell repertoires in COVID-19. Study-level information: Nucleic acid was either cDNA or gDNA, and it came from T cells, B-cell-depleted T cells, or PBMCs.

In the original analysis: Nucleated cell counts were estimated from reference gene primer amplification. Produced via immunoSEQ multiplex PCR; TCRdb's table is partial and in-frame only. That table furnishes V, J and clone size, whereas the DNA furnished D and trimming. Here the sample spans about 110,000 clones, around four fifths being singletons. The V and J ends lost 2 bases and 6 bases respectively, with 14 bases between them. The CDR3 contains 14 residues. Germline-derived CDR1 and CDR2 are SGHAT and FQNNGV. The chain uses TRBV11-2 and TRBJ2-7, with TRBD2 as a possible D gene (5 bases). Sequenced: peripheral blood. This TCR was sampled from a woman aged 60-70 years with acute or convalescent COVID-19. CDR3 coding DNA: TGTGCCAGCAGCTTACTCCGATCGAGCGGCGAGCAGTACTTC. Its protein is CASSLLRSSGEQYF.